This is a list of T cell receptor beta chains from one sample in a study of T cell responses to AZD1222 COVID-19 vaccine. This table comes from immunoSEQ multiplex PCR, and its TCRdb copy is limited to in-frame clones, with some not included. This sample carries 150,000 to 200,000 clones, roughly 92% of them seen once, and the ten largest clones take just over 5%. The starting material was peripheral blood, obtained 28 days after the second AZD1222 dose. The receptors were sampled from an adult who received the AZD1222 COVID-19 vaccine. Both conserved end residues are part of each CDR3. The D gene is left open where the match is weak. The listing skips clone size in some rows; elsewhere it reads once, few, many or a size class.

DNA | CDR3 | J | D | V | size | length
TGCGCCAGCAGCCCGGGCGAAACAACCTACTACAATGAGCAGTTCTTC | CASSPGETTYYNEQFF | TRBJ2-1 | . | TRBV4-1 | . | 16
TGCGCCAGCAGCTCAGGACTAGCGGGGAGCGAGCAGTACTTC | CASSSGLAGSEQYF | TRBJ2-7 | TRBD2 | TRBV5-1 | . | 14
TGTGCCAGCAGCCCCCGGACTAGCGGGAGAGGGGGGTACAATGAGCAGTTCTTC | CASSPRTSGRGGYNEQFF | TRBJ2-1 | TRBD2 | TRBV4-2 | . | 18
TGTGCCAGCAGTAGGGGGGGGACGGGGAACACTGAAGCTTTCTTT | CASSRGGTGNTEAFF | TRBJ1-1 | . | TRBV28 | . | 15
TGTGCCAGCAGTTCTCTTGGACTGATCCAAGAGACCCAGTACTTC | CASSSLGLIQETQYF | TRBJ2-5 | . | TRBV27 | . | 15
TGTGCCAGCGCACCCGGGGTAGGCTCCTACAATGAGCAGTTCTTC | CASAPGVGSYNEQFF | TRBJ2-1 | . | TRBV13 | . | 15
TGTGCCAGCAGGGATCGGACAGGGGGGAACACTGAAGCTTTCTTT | CASRDRTGGNTEAFF | TRBJ1-1 | TRBD1 | TRBV2 | . | 15
TGTGCCAGCAGCCCCCGGCAGGGCTTTGGAAACACCATATATTTT | CASSPRQGFGNTIYF | TRBJ1-3 | . | TRBV7-2 | . | 15
TGTGCCAGCAGCTCATCAGGGGTCCACGAGCAGTACTTC | CASSSSGVHEQYF | TRBJ2-7 | . | TRBV5-4 | . | 13
TGTGCCAGCTCACCGGGACTAGCGGGAGCTGACACCGGGGAGCTGTTTTTT | CASSPGLAGADTGELFF | TRBJ2-2 | TRBD2 | TRBV18 | . | 17
TGTGCCAGCAGTTTATTCGCGACGGTGAACTATGGCTACACCTTC | CASSLFATVNYGYTF | TRBJ1-2 | . | TRBV27 | once | 15
TGTGCCAGCAGTTTACCGGGGGCAATTGAAGCTTTCTTT | CASSLPGAIEAFF | TRBJ1-1 | . | TRBV28 | . | 13
TGCGCCATCAGGGCGGAGATGAACACTGAAGCTTTCTTT | CAIRAEMNTEAFF | TRBJ1-1 | . | TRBV10-2 | . | 13
TGTGCCACCGACGGGACACAGGGTACCTACGAGCAGTACTTC | CATDGTQGTYEQYF | TRBJ2-7 | . | TRBV28 | . | 14
TGTGCCAGCAGCCGCGGTTGGGCAGTAGAAGGCTACACCTTC | CASSRGWAVEGYTF | TRBJ1-2 | . | TRBV14 | . | 14
TGTGCCTGGGGAACAGGGCCTCATCAGCCCCAGCATTTT | CAWGTGPHQPQHF | TRBJ1-5 | . | TRBV30 | . | 13
TGTGCCAGCAGTTATAAGGGCGGGAGGGGCACAGATACGCAGTATTTT | CASSYKGGRGTDTQYF | TRBJ2-3 | TRBD2 | TRBV6-5 | . | 16
TGTGCCAGTAGTCTTCACATCGAGAACACTGAAGCTTTCTTT | CASSLHIENTEAFF | TRBJ1-1 | . | TRBV19 | . | 14
TGCGCCAGCAGCCAAGGTTCTAGCGGGAAGCCGCAGTATTTT | CASSQGSSGKPQYF | TRBJ2-3 | TRBD2 | TRBV4-3 | . | 14
TGCAGCGTTGGGGACGGCACTGAAGCTTTCTTT | CSVGDGTEAFF | TRBJ1-1 | . | TRBV29-1 | . | 11
TGTGCCAGCAGCGTAAGCCTGGGAACTGAAGCTTTCTTT | CASSVSLGTEAFF | TRBJ1-1 | . | TRBV9 | . | 13
TGTGCCAGCAGTTTTGGTCGGTGGACAGCTATGAACACTGAAGCTTTCTTT | CASSFGRWTAMNTEAFF | TRBJ1-1 | . | TRBV28 | once | 17
TGCGCCAGCAGCTTGGGAGGGACCTCCTACGAGCAGTACTTC | CASSLGGTSYEQYF | TRBJ2-7 | . | TRBV5-1 | . | 14
TGTGCCTGGAACACCCGGCGGGGGAAGGGGGGTAGTGGTGAAAAACTGTTTTTT | CAWNTRRGKGGSGEKLFF | TRBJ1-4 | . | TRBV30 | . | 18
TGTGCCAGCAGTGCGGGACTAGGGGTTGAAAAACTGTTTTTT | CASSAGLGVEKLFF | TRBJ1-4 | . | TRBV27 | . | 14
TGTGCCAGCAGCGTAGCGGCTAGCGGGAGCAATGAGCAGTTCTTC | CASSVAASGSNEQFF | TRBJ2-1 | TRBD2 | TRBV9 | . | 15
TGTGCCAGCAGTTTACTCGGTCAGCCCCAGCATTTT | CASSLLGQPQHF | TRBJ1-5 | . | TRBV12-3/TRBV12-4 | once | 12
TGTGCCAGTAGTGCGGATCTCCCAACTAATGAAAAACTGTTTTTT | CASSADLPTNEKLFF | TRBJ1-4 | . | TRBV19 | . | 15
TGTGCCTGGAGTGTTTTAGGTGAAGCTTTCTTT | CAWSVLGEAFF | TRBJ1-1 | . | TRBV30 | . | 11
TGTGCCAGCAGCTTGGCCGGAGAAGCTTTCTTT | CASSLAGEAFF | TRBJ1-1 | . | TRBV5-4 | . | 11
TGTGCCAGCAGTGAAAGGGGGACTAGCAACTTTGTCTACAATGAGCAGTTCTTC | CASSERGTSNFVYNEQFF | TRBJ2-1 | TRBD2 | TRBV6-1 | . | 18
TGTGCCAGCAGCTTCTGGGGGGTTCCCTGCGAGCAGTACTTC | CASSFWGVPCEQYF | TRBJ2-7 | . | TRBV11-3 | . | 14
TGCGCCAGCAGCCGCGGACTAGCCCCACTGAATGAGCAGTTCTTC | CASSRGLAPLNEQFF | TRBJ2-1 | TRBD2 | TRBV4-3 | . | 15
TGTGCCAGCAGCCTGACAGGAGGCTATGGCTACACCTTC | CASSLTGGYGYTF | TRBJ1-2 | . | TRBV11-2 | . | 13
TGTGCCAGCAGCCAGGACATGGCGCTCTACGAGCAGTACTTC | CASSQDMALYEQYF | TRBJ2-7 | . | TRBV9 | . | 14
TGTGCCAGCAGTTCCCTCCCCGGGGCAAATCGGATGACCCAGTACTTC | CASSSLPGANRMTQYF | TRBJ2-5 | . | TRBV6-2/TRBV6-3 | . | 16
TGTGCCAGCAGTTACGGGACATACACCGGGGAGCTGTTTTTT | CASSYGTYTGELFF | TRBJ2-2 | . | TRBV6-5 | . | 14
TGTGCCAGCAGCCATCCGCTGGGGGGCGCGTGGGAAGGGTCACCCCTCCACTTT | CASSHPLGGAWEGSPLHF | TRBJ1-6 | . | TRBV14 | . | 18
TGTGCCACCAGTAAAGGGGCCGGAGATACGCAGTATTTT | CATSKGAGDTQYF | TRBJ2-3 | . | TRBV24-1 | . | 13